One T cell receptor beta chain is described in this entry. What it recognizes is unknown. The data stem from a study of T cell repertoires in cytomegalovirus infection. Study summary: Indications of both CMV infection and matching HLA type were provided by public TCR beta signatures. Study conclusions and caveats: Based on cumulative public TCR beta family frequency, carriers of CMV plus the relevant HLA were identified. The ex vivo response showed dominance by HLA-C-restricted CMV-specific TCR beta clonotypes.

Germline V lookup: CDR1 SNHLY, CDR2 FYNNEI. The CDR3 sequence is 13 residues long. Trimming stripped 3 bases from V and 8 bases from J, with 13 bases between. MiXCR, applied by TCRdb to the reads, yields one record per CDR3 protein. This table has 350,000 to 450,000 distinct CDR3 sequences, about a sixth appearing once. V gene TRBV2 combines with J gene TRBJ1-2, with D possibly being TRBD1 (6 bases). The TCR sequence derives from a human donor in good health (CMV status not recorded). Some clones in this sample may be carry-over from other donors' samples. Specimen: PBMCs. CDR3 loop: CASSDKYREGYTF. For the CDR3, the DNA is TGTGCCAGCAGTGATAAGTACAGGGAAGGCTACACCTTC.